What follows is one T cell receptor (beta chain) and its context. The antigen remains unidentified. Just one base apart from a much larger clone, this may be a read error. TCRdb used MiXCR to reprocess the multiplex PCR reads, holding one entry per CDR3 protein. Here the sample spans over 250,000 distinct CDR3 sequences, 30% being singletons. This entry belongs to a study of breast tumors, draining lymph nodes, adjacent tissues. Findings and limits, study-wide: Tumor TCR diversity was below lymph nodes but above nontumor tissue. Tumor T cell lymph node origin was a supported hypothesis, not proven. Tumor and nontumor repertoires were significantly more similar in luminal-like than in basal-like breast cancer. Findings are consistent with lymph node origin and intratumoral expansion of most tumor T cells.

Trimming cost V 8 bases and J 2 bases; bases outside gene matches: 8. Germline loops: CDR1 DFQATT, CDR2 SNEGSKA (reference sequence). The CDR3 consists of 14 residues. Samples came from axillary lymph nodes draining the breast cancer. The clonotype originates from a female donor with breast cancer. Some clones in this sample may be carry-over from other donors' samples. The genes are TRBV20-1 and TRBJ2-1, with TRBD2 identical over 8 bases. Material: axillary lymph node tissue. CDR3 amino acids: CSPAAGGTYNEQFF. For the CDR3, the DNA is TGCAGTCCCGCTGCGGGGGGCACCTACAATGAGCAGTTCTTC.